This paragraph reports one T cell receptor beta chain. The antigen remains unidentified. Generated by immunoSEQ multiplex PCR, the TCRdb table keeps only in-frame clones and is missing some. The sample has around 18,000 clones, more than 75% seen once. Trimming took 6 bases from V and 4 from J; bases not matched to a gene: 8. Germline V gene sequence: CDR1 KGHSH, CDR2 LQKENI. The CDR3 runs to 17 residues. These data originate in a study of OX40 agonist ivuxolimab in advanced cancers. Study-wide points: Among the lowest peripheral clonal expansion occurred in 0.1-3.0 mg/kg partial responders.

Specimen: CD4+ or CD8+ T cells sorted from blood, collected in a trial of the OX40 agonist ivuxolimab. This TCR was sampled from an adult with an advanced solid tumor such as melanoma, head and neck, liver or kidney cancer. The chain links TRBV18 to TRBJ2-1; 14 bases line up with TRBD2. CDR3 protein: CASSPGTSGSIYNEQFF. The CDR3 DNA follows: TGTGCCAGCTCGCCCGGGACTAGCGGGAGTATTTACAATGAGCAGTTCTTC.